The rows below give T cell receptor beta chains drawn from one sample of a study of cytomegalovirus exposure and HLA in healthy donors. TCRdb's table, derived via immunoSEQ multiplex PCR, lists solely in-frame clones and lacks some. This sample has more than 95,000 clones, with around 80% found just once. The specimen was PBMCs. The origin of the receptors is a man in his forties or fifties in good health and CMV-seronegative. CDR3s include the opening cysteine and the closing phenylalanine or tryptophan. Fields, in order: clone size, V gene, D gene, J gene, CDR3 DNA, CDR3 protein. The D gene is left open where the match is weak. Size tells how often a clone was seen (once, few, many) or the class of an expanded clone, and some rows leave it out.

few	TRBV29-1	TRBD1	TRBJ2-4	TGCAGCGTGGGACAGGGTACCTCGACCAAAAACATTCAGTACTTC	CSVGQGTSTKNIQYF
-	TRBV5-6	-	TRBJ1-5	TGTGCCAGCAGCTTGGCCGGTTCGGCCCAGCATTTT	CASSLAGSAQHF
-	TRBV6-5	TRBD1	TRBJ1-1	TGTGCCAGCAGTTACTCAGGGGGCCTGATGAACACTGAAGCTTTCTTT	CASSYSGGLMNTEAFF
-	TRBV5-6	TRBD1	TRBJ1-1	TGTGCCAGCAGTCCACAGGGGAGAGATGAAGCTTTCTTT	CASSPQGRDEAFF
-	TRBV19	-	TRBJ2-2	TGTGCCAGTAACCCAGGGTGGGTCACCGGGGAGCTGTTTTTT	CASNPGWVTGELFF
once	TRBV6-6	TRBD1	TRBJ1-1	TGTGCCAGCAGCCGACAGGGACCCGAAGCTTTCTTT	CASSRQGPEAFF
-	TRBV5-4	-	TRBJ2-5	TGTGCCAGCAGCTACGTGAGCGGGCAAGAGACCCAGTACTTC	CASSYVSGQETQYF
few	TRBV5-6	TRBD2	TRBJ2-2	TGTGCCAGCAGCTTTGGCGGGGGGGCATCCGGGGAGCTGTTTTTT	CASSFGGGASGELFF
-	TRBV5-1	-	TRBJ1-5	TGCGCCAGCAGCTCACAGGGTAACCCCAATCAGCCCCAGCATTTT	CASSSQGNPNQPQHF
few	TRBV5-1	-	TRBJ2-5	TGCGCCAGCAGCTTGGCCGGCCAGGGAGAGACCCAGTACTTC	CASSLAGQGETQYF
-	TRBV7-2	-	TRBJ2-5	TGTGCCAGCAGCTTAGCGTTAGCAAATCTACGAGAGCAGTACTTC	CASSLALANLREQYF
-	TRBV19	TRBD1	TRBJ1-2	TGTGCCAGTAGTCCTGGGACAGGGGAAACCTTC	CASSPGTGETF
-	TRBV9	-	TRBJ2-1	TGTGCCAGCAGCCTCAGCGGAGGCTCCTACAATGAGCAGTTCTTC	CASSLSGGSYNEQFF
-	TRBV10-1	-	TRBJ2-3	TGCGCCAGCAGTCTTAGCGGATCCACAGATACGCAGTATTTT	CASSLSGSTDTQYF
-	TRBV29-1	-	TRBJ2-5	TGCAGCTCGTGGGGACGGGAGTACCAAGAGACCCAGTACTTC	CSSWGREYQETQYF
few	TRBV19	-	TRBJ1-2	TGTGCCAGTAGTATCCAGGGGCACTATGGCTACACCTTC	CASSIQGHYGYTF